This T cell receptor (beta chain) was captured in a study of cytomegalovirus exposure and HLA in healthy donors. Germline assignment: CDR1 SSHAT and CDR2 FNYEAQ (reference sequence). This CDR3 region has 16 residues. The V and J ends lost 5 bases and 4 bases, in that order; junction bases with no gene match: 13. The PCR employed 60 Vbeta primers together with 13 Jbeta primers. TCRdb's table, derived via immunoSEQ multiplex PCR, lists solely in-frame clones and lacks some. Of roughly 180,000 clones listed, roughly 84% were seen once; the top ten hold more than 0.85%. The receptor was isolated from a man younger than 40 in good health and CMV-seronegative. Sequenced input: PBMCs. The chain joins TRBV7-7 to TRBJ2-7; 8 positions match TRBD1. CDR3 sequence (DNA): TGTGCCAGCAGCCCAGACCCCGGGACAGGAATTTACGAGCAGTACTTC. Translation gives CASSPDPGTGIYEQYF.